This T cell receptor beta chain was sequenced for a study of cytomegalovirus exposure and HLA in healthy donors. Background on the study: Of the donors genotyped, several hundred in all, about 81% fell in the Caucasian-associated ancestry cluster.

With 60 Vbeta and 13 Jbeta primers, the PCR was carried out. TCRdb's table, derived via immunoSEQ multiplex PCR, lists solely in-frame clones and lacks some. The table shows about 140,000 clones, with approximately 84% occurring only once. Remarks on this clone: Antigen: not known.

Overall study findings and caveats: In most subjects, TCR beta sequences reportedly gave accurate predictions of HLA-A and HLA-B alleles.

Germline assignment: CDR1 LNHDA and CDR2 SQIVND (reference sequence). V lost 3 bases, J lost 7 bases, and 9 bases stayed unmatched. The CDR3 contains 16 residues. This sequence joins TRBV19 and TRBJ2-7, with 13 bases identical to TRBD2. The TCR sequence derives from a man aged 25 to 40 in good health and CMV-seropositive. The sequenced sample consisted of PBMCs. DNA of the CDR3: TGTGCCAGTAGTATGAGGACTAGCGGGAGTAGAAGGGAGCAGTACTTC. Its protein is CASSMRTSGSRREQYF.